Only a few counts were recorded for the clone carrying this T cell receptor (beta chain). The target antigen is unknown. The length of the CDR3 is 15 residues. With 5 bases removed from V and 7 bases from J, the gap between germline ends came to 17 bases. The germline V gene has CDR1 MNHNS and CDR2 SASEGT. MiXCR was run by TCRdb on the reads, yielding one entry per CDR3 protein. The sample yields roughly 340,000 distinct CDR3 sequences, about 29% seen once. This sample was included in a study of T cell repertoires in cytomegalovirus infection. Background on the study: Matching HLA type and CMV infection were both indicated by public TCR beta signatures.

The sequencing here drew on cultured PBMCs, taken from culture after CMV antigen stimulation. V usage is TRBV6-1 and J usage is TRBJ2-2, with D perhaps TRBD1 (6 bases). The sequence was obtained from a human donor in good health (CMV status not recorded). Some clones in this sample may be carry-over from other donors' samples. The CDR3 region has the DNA TGTGCCAGCAGTATAGGACAGCTATTAGGCGGGGAGCTGTTTTTT. Protein product: CASSIGQLLGGELFF.